This T cell receptor beta chain was recovered during a study of cytomegalovirus exposure and HLA in healthy donors. On the study more broadly: A previous analysis identified about 110 million unique TCR beta sequences derived from around 200 million T cells.

A note on this clone: What it binds is not known.

Study results and caveats: Most subjects had HLA-A and HLA-B alleles reportedly predicted accurately by TCR beta sequences. Reportedly, a later analysis found an Asian-associated ancestry cluster had fewer N-insertions than the roughly 700-donor mean. Data from an earlier analysis indicated that most TCR beta V segments were productive either about 87% or about 30% of the time.

The PCR had 60 Vbeta and 13 Jbeta primers. Here immunoSEQ multiplex PCR was the method, and the copy in TCRdb shows in-frame clones only, minus some. The repertoire holds about 160,000 clones, with 81% as singletons. The V end was cut by 3 bases, the J end by 10 bases, with 8 bases between. CDR1 and CDR2 from the germline V gene are SGHNT and YYREEE (reference sequence). CDR3 size: 12 residues. The clonotype comes from a woman aged 18 to 35 in good health and CMV-seronegative. What was sequenced was PBMCs. The chain links TRBV5-4 to TRBJ1-6, with D possibly matching TRBD1 (5 bases). The CDR3 coding sequence is TGTGCCAGCAGCTACGGACAATCACCCCTCCACTTT. Its translation is CASSYGQSPLHF.